Many counts were recorded for the clone carrying this T cell receptor (beta chain). This record comes from a study of T-cell reconstitution after alpha-beta-depleted transplantation in children. A TCRbeta library incorporating unique molecular identifiers was prepared. TCRdb reprocessed the PCR reads with MiXCR, giving one entry per CDR3 protein. The data show around 270,000 distinct CDR3 sequences, about a tenth seen once. V lost 4 bases, J lost 7 bases, and 18 bases lay in between. The germline V gene has CDR1 SGHRS and CDR2 YFSETQ. The CDR3 has 16 residues. The gene calls are TRBV5-1 and TRBJ1-6; tentatively, D is TRBD1 (5 bases). This clonotype was obtained from a boy younger than two with acute myeloid leukemia, due to receive a stem cell transplant. Material: PBMCs, obtained before TCRalphabeta/CD19-depleted stem cell transplant. The CDR3 region has the DNA TGCGCCAGCAGCCGAACTCTGGACAAGGAAAATTCACCCCTCCACTTT. Protein sequence: CASSRTLDKENSPLHF.